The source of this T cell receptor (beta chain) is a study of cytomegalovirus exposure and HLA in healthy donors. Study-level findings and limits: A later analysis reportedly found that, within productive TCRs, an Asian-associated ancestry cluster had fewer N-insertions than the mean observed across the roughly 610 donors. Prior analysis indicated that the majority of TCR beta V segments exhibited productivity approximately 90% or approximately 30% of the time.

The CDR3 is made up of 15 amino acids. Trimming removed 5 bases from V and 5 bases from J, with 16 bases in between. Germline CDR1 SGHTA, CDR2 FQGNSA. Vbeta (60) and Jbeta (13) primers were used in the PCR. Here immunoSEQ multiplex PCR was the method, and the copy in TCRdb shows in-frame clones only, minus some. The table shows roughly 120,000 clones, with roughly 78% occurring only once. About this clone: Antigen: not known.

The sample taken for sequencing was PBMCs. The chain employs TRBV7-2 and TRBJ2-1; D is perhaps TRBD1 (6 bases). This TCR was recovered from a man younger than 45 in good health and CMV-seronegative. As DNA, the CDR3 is TGTGCCAGCAGCCATTACAGGGTTTCCAACAATGAGCAGTTCTTC. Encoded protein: CASSHYRVSNNEQFF.